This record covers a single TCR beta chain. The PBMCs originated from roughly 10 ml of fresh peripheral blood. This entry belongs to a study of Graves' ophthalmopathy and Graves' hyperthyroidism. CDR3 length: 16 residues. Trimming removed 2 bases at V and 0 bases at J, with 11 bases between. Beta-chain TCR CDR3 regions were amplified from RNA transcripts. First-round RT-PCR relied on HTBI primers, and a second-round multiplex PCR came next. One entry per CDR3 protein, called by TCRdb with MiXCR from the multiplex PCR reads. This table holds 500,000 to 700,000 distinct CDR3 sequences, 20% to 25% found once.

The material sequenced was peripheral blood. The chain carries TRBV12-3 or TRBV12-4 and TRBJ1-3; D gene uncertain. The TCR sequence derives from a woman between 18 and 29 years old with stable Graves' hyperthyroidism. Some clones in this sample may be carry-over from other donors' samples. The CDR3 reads CASSLIGVSSGNTIYF. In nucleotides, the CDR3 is TGTGCCAGCAGTTTAATCGGAGTCAGCTCTGGAAACACCATATATTTT.